Listed below are T cell receptor beta chains from one sample, sequenced in a study of blood T cell repertoires in COVID-19. Sequencing used immunoSEQ multiplex PCR; TCRdb keeps in-frame clones, though not all of them. This table holds 150,000 to 200,000 clones, about 82% found once. The sample consisted of peripheral blood. The receptors here all came from a woman aged 30 to 39 with acute or convalescent COVID-19. Both conserved end residues are part of each CDR3. The D gene is left open where the match is weak. Clone size is shown for a subset of rows, as once, few, many or a class of expanded clone.

- TRBJ1-1 TRBV6-5 - CASSYVGARTEAFF TGTGCCAGCAGTTACGTAGGGGCGAGGACTGAAGCTTTCTTT
TRBD2 TRBJ2-1 TRBV5-1 - CASSFWTSGRIGFNEQFF TGCGCCAGCAGCTTTTGGACTAGCGGGAGAATAGGCTTCAATGAGCAGTTCTTC
- TRBJ2-5 TRBV7-3 once CASSLNGPRGQETQYF TGTGCCAGCAGCTTAAATGGACCCCGGGGTCAGGAGACCCAGTACTTC
TRBD1 TRBJ1-1 TRBV18 - CASSPRQGNTEAFF TGTGCCAGCTCACCTAGACAGGGGAACACTGAAGCTTTCTTT
- TRBJ2-5 TRBV7-9 - CASSQHGTAETQYF TGTGCCAGCAGCCAGCATGGGACTGCGGAGACCCAGTACTTC
TRBD1 TRBJ2-3 TRBV5-6 - CASSFGTGAHNTQYF TGTGCCAGCAGCTTTGGGACAGGGGCCCATAATACGCAGTATTTT
- TRBJ1-5 TRBV18 - CASSRGQDQNQPQHF TGTGCCAGCTCACGGGGACAAGACCAAAATCAGCCCCAGCATTTT
TRBD1 TRBJ2-6 TRBV5-8 - CASSAGQGVISGANVLTF TGTGCCAGCAGCGCGGGACAGGGGGTTATCTCTGGGGCCAACGTCCTGACTTTC
TRBD1 TRBJ1-2 TRBV7-2 - CASSPWDRANYGYTF TGTGCCAGCAGCCCCTGGGACAGGGCTAACTATGGCTACACCTTC
TRBD1 TRBJ1-1 TRBV7-2 few CASSFLRQGGTEAFF TGTGCCAGCAGCTTCCTCCGACAGGGGGGGACTGAAGCTTTCTTT
- TRBJ2-5 TRBV7-8 - CASSLGLGVLGETQYF TGTGCCAGCAGCTTAGGGTTAGGAGTTCTTGGAGAGACCCAGTACTTC
- TRBJ2-3 TRBV19 - CASSIGSGADTQYF TGTGCCAGTAGTATAGGATCGGGGGCAGATACGCAGTATTTT
- TRBJ2-5 TRBV9 - CASSVGSRQETQYF TGTGCCAGCAGCGTAGGTAGCCGGCAAGAGACCCAGTACTTC
TRBD1 TRBJ1-1 TRBV29-1 - CSVRTGRNTEAFF TGCAGCGTTCGGACAGGTCGGAACACTGAAGCTTTCTTT
- TRBJ2-3 TRBV15 - CATSSTSSLGGTQYF TGTGCCACCAGCTCGACATCTAGTCTGGGGGGTACGCAGTATTTT
TRBD1 TRBJ2-1 TRBV27 - CASSPGQGTNNEQFF TGTGCCAGCAGTCCCGGACAGGGAACAAACAATGAGCAGTTCTTC
- TRBJ1-4 TRBV5-5 - CASSLYEPNEKLFF TGTGCCAGCAGCTTGTACGAGCCTAATGAAAAACTGTTTTTT
TRBD1 TRBJ1-3 TRBV18 - CASSPSDRVGNTIYF TGTGCCAGCTCACCCTCGGACAGGGTTGGAAACACCATATATTTT
- TRBJ2-2 TRBV19 - CASSIGEAELFF TGTGCCAGTAGTATCGGGGAGGCGGAGCTGTTTTTT
TRBD2 TRBJ2-5 TRBV4-2 - CASSHDGGDAETQYF TGTGCCAGCAGCCATGACGGGGGGGATGCAGAGACCCAGTACTTC
- TRBJ1-2 TRBV9 - CASSERVRGYTF TGTGCCAGCAGCGAGAGGGTTCGGGGCTACACCTTC
TRBD1 TRBJ1-1 TRBV5-5 - CASSLQGGSTEAFF TGTGCCAGCAGCCTACAGGGGGGGAGCACTGAAGCTTTCTTT
TRBD2 TRBJ2-7 TRBV11-2 - CASSEGGGGRASRRNEQYF TGTGCCAGCAGCGAAGGGGGAGGCGGGAGGGCCTCGCGGAGAAACGAGCAGTACTTC
- TRBJ1-1 TRBV27 - CASTHNRAMNTEAFF TGTGCCAGCACTCATAACAGGGCGATGAACACTGAAGCTTTCTTT
- TRBJ1-1 TRBV6-6 - CASSEGSLNTEAFF TGTGCCAGCAGTGAGGGCAGCTTGAACACTGAAGCTTTCTTT
TRBD1 TRBJ2-3 TRBV24-1 - CATSDFGTGRADTQYF TGTGCCACCAGTGATTTTGGGACAGGGCGGGCAGATACGCAGTATTTT
- TRBJ2-5 TRBV6-2/TRBV6-3 - CASSQQETQYF TGTGCCAGCAGTCAGCAAGAGACCCAGTACTTC
TRBD2 TRBJ2-1 TRBV19 - CASRDTSGRSREQFF TGTGCCAGTAGGGACACTAGCGGGAGGTCGCGTGAGCAGTTCTTC
- TRBJ1-2 TRBV20-1 - CSASKTDYGYTF TGCAGTGCTAGTAAGACAGACTATGGCTACACCTTC
- TRBJ2-1 TRBV11-2 - CASSFGAGEQFF TGTGCCAGCAGCTTTGGGGCGGGGGAGCAGTTCTTC
- TRBJ1-2 TRBV5-5 few CASSLRANYGYTF TGTGCCAGCAGCTTGCGAGCTAACTATGGCTACACCTTC
- TRBJ2-6 TRBV11-2 once CASSLVADVLTF TGTGCCAGCAGCTTAGTAGCCGACGTCCTGACTTTC
- TRBJ2-5 TRBV7-2 - CASSLDGRRETQYF TGTGCCAGCAGCTTAGACGGGAGACGAGAGACCCAGTACTTC
TRBD1 TRBJ2-2 TRBV5-1 - CASRVGTASTGELFF TGCGCCAGCAGAGTCGGGACAGCTAGTACCGGGGAGCTGTTTTTT
TRBD2 TRBJ2-1 TRBV27 once CASSFTYPERERKNEQFF TGTGCCAGCAGTTTCACTTACCCGGAGCGGGAGCGGAAGAATGAGCAGTTCTTC
- TRBJ1-3 TRBV4-3 few CASSQDLPQGIGNTIYF TGCGCCAGCAGCCAAGATTTGCCACAGGGTATTGGAAACACCATATATTTT
- TRBJ2-3 TRBV6-6 - CASSPARLVTDTQYF TGTGCCAGCAGTCCCGCCAGACTAGTAACAGATACGCAGTATTTT
TRBD1 TRBJ1-6 TRBV9 - CASSEAQGGRYPLHF TGTGCCAGCAGCGAGGCCCAGGGGGGAAGGTATCCCCTCCACTTT
- TRBJ2-1 TRBV29-1 - CSVRQGPNEQFF TGCAGCGTACGTCAGGGGCCAAATGAGCAGTTCTTC
- TRBJ2-3 TRBV19 - CASSIGLGGASQYF TGTGCCAGTAGTATAGGGCTCGGCGGAGCATCGCAGTATTTT
TRBD2 TRBJ2-2 TRBV10-3 - CAIRPASGTIATGELFF TGTGCCATCAGGCCAGCTTCCGGGACTATCGCTACCGGGGAGCTGTTTTTT
TRBD1 TRBJ1-3 TRBV2 - CASSSTGASGNTIYF TGTGCCAGCAGTTCTACAGGGGCGTCGGGAAACACCATATATTTT
- TRBJ2-7 TRBV5-1 - CASSLFEQSGRLSSYEQYF TGCGCCAGCAGCTTGTTCGAACAAAGCGGAAGGCTAAGCTCCTACGAGCAGTACTTC
- TRBJ2-1 TRBV3-1/TRBV3-2 - CASSQVQGGYNEQFF TGTGCCAGCAGCCAAGTCCAGGGTGGGTACAATGAGCAGTTCTTC
TRBD1 TRBJ2-1 TRBV3-1/TRBV3-2 - CASSQDPPRTGALFF TGTGCCAGCAGCCAAGATCCTCCACGGACAGGGGCATTGTTCTTC
- TRBJ2-2 TRBV9 - CASSVATTGELFF TGTGCCAGCAGCGTAGCTACCACCGGGGAGCTGTTTTTT
TRBD1 TRBJ1-4 TRBV4-1 - CASSQGDRGRKLFF TGCGCCAGCAGCCAAGGGGACAGGGGGCGAAAACTGTTTTTT
- TRBJ1-2 TRBV3-1/TRBV3-2 - CASSQERGNYGYTF TGTGCCAGCAGCCAAGAAAGGGGAAACTATGGCTACACCTTC
- TRBJ1-3 TRBV25-1 - CASSGSGNTIYF TGTGCCAGCAGCGGCTCTGGAAACACCATATATTTT
TRBD2 TRBJ2-7 TRBV10-2 few CASTPREGREQYF TGCGCCAGCACCCCCCGGGAGGGCCGCGAGCAGTACTTC
TRBD1 TRBJ1-6 TRBV10-3 - CATTPETGSSYNSPLHF TGTGCCACGACGCCCGAGACAGGGAGCTCCTATAATTCACCCCTCCACTTT
- TRBJ1-5 TRBV4-1 few CASSAGDAGNQPQHF TGCGCCAGCAGCGCAGGGGATGCGGGCAATCAGCCCCAGCATTTT
TRBD1 TRBJ2-3 TRBV19 - CASSYQPPGQGKIDTQYF TGTGCCAGTAGTTACCAACCCCCCGGACAGGGAAAAATTGATACGCAGTATTTT
TRBD1 TRBJ2-2 TRBV10-1 few CASSDKTGVNTGELFF TGCGCCAGCAGTGATAAGACAGGGGTGAACACCGGGGAGCTGTTTTTT
TRBD2 TRBJ2-1 TRBV11-3 - CASSQGLAGYNEQFF TGTGCCAGCAGCCAGGGACTAGCGGGTTACAATGAGCAGTTCTTC
- TRBJ2-7 TRBV12-3/TRBV12-4 - CASSFSGYEQYF TGTGCCAGCAGTTTTTCGGGCTACGAGCAGTACTTC
TRBD1 TRBJ2-7 TRBV5-1 once CASRVGTGGNEQYF TGCGCCAGCAGGGTCGGGACAGGTGGAAACGAGCAGTACTTC